This T cell receptor beta chain stems from a study of blood T cell repertoires in COVID-19. Across the whole study: In each case, the material was cDNA or gDNA derived from T cells, B-cell-depleted T cells, or PBMCs.

Germline CDR1 LGHNA, CDR2 YNFKEQ. V was pared by 4 bases and J by 5 bases, with 9 bases between. There are 12 residues in the CDR3. The table came from immunoSEQ multiplex PCR; TCRdb's copy has only in-frame clones and leaves some out. The sample shows over 85,000 clones, about 89% of them seen only once. The sequence derives from a human donor in a cohort sampled during active COVID-19. Material for sequencing was peripheral blood. V usage is TRBV4-2 and J usage is TRBJ2-7; D not certain. The CDR3 region has the DNA TGTGCCAGCAGCCGCGAAGATCACGAGCAGTACTTC. Its protein product is CASSREDHEQYF.